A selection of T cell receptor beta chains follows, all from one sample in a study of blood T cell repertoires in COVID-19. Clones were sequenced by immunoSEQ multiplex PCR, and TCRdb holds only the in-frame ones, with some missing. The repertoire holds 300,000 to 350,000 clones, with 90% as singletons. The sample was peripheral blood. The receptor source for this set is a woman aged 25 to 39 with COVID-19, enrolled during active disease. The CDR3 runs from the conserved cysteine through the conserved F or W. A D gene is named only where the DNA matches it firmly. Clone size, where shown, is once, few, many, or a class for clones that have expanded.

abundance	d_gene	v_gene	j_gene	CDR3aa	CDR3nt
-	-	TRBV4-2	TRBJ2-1	CASSQEASAAYNEQFF	TGTGCCAGCAGCCAAGAGGCTAGCGCCGCCTACAATGAGCAGTTCTTC
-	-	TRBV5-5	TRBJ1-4	CASSLVRVREKLFF	TGTGCCAGCAGCTTGGTCAGGGTCAGAGAAAAACTGTTTTTT
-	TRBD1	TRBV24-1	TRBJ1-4	CATSDPRQGANEKLFF	TGTGCCACCAGTGATCCCCGACAGGGAGCTAATGAAAAACTGTTTTTT
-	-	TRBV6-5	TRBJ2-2	CASSIPYTGELFF	TGTGCCAGCAGTATCCCCTACACCGGGGAGCTGTTTTTT
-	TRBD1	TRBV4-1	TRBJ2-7	CASSTAGTALHEQYF	TGCGCCAGCAGTACAGCCGGGACAGCCCTCCACGAGCAGTACTTC
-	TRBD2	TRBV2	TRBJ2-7	CASSAEREGYYEQYF	TGTGCCAGCAGTGCCGAGCGGGAGGGATACTACGAGCAGTACTTC
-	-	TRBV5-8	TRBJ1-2	CASSLAGSYGYTF	TGTGCCAGCAGCTTGGCAGGGTCCTATGGCTACACCTTC
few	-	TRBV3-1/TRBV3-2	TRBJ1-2	CASSQGRAHYGYTF	TGTGCCAGCAGCCAAGGCAGGGCTCACTATGGCTACACCTTC
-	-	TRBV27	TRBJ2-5	CASSSRTPETQYF	TGTGCCAGCAGTTCCCGGACACCCGAGACCCAGTACTTC
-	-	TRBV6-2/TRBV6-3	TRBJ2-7	CASSDISYEQYF	TGTGCCAGCAGTGACATCTCCTACGAGCAGTACTTC
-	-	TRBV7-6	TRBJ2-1	CASSLLQAGYNEQFF	TGTGCCAGCAGCTTATTACAGGCCGGCTACAATGAGCAGTTCTTC
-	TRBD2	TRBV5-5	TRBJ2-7	CASSLMSAGAVYEQYF	TGTGCCAGCAGCTTGATGTCCGCGGGAGCTGTATACGAGCAGTACTTC
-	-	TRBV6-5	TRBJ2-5	CASSTRETQYF	TGTGCCAGCAGTACCCGGGAGACCCAGTACTTC
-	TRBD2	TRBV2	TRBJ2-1	CASSATGLAGEQFF	TGTGCCAGCAGTGCTACGGGACTAGCGGGGGAGCAGTTCTTC
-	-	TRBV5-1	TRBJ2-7	CASSFSSYEQYF	TGCGCCAGCAGCTTCTCCTCCTACGAGCAGTACTTC
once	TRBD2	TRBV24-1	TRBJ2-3	CATSDSPWREGREDTQYF	TGTGCCACCAGTGATTCCCCGTGGCGGGAGGGCCGGGAAGATACGCAGTATTTT
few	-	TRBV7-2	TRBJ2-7	CASSFYSGPYEQYF	TGTGCCAGCAGCTTCTACAGCGGACCTTACGAGCAGTACTTC
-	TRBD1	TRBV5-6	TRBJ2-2	CASSPWTGNTGELFF	TGTGCCAGCAGCCCCTGGACAGGGAACACCGGGGAGCTGTTTTTT
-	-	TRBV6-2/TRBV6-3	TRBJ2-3	CASSLLDTQYF	TGTGCCAGCAGTTTACTAGATACGCAGTATTTT
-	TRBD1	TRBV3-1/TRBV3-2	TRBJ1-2	CASSPRDRDNYGYTF	TGTGCCAGCAGCCCCCGGGACAGGGATAACTATGGCTACACCTTC
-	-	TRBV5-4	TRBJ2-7	CASSEGVAGYEQYF	TGTGCCAGCAGCGAGGGGGTAGCAGGCTACGAGCAGTACTTC
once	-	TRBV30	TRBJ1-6	CAWTRQTNSPLHF	TGTGCCTGGACACGACAGACTAATTCACCCCTCCACTTT
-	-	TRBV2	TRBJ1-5	CASSEAGFQPQHF	TGTGCCAGCAGTGAAGCCGGTTTTCAGCCCCAGCATTTT
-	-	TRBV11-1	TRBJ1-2	CASSREMDYGYTF	TGTGCCAGCAGCCGAGAAATGGACTATGGCTACACCTTC
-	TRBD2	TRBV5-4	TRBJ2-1	CASSLGLAGGGDEQFF	TGTGCCAGCAGCTTGGGATTAGCGGGGGGCGGCGATGAGCAGTTCTTC
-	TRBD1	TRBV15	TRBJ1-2	CATSIIQGARVYGYTF	TGTGCCACCAGCATTATACAGGGGGCGAGGGTATATGGCTACACCTTC
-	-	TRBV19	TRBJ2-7	CASSILGALVEQYF	TGTGCCAGTAGTATTCTAGGCGCCCTCGTCGAGCAGTACTTC
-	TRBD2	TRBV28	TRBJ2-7	CASSLFGRVSYEQYF	TGTGCCAGCAGTTTGTTTGGGAGGGTCTCCTACGAGCAGTACTTC
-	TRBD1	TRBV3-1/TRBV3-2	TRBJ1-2	CASSQKQGAKVYGYTF	TGTGCCAGCAGCCAAAAACAGGGGGCAAAGGTCTATGGCTACACCTTC
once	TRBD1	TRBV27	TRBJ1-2	CASSLLGGQFNYGYTF	TGTGCCAGCAGCCTTCTAGGGGGACAGTTTAACTATGGCTACACCTTC
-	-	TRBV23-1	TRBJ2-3	CASSQSRRSTDTQYF	TGCGCCAGCAGTCAATCGCGGCGGAGCACAGATACGCAGTATTTT
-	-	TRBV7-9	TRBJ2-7	CASSLEGRANTNEQYF	TGTGCCAGCAGCTTAGAAGGCAGGGCTAATACCAACGAGCAGTACTTC
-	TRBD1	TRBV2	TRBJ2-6	CASSESTGAGANVLTF	TGTGCCAGCAGTGAATCGACAGGGGCTGGGGCCAACGTCCTGACTTTC
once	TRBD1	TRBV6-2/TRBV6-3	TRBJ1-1	CASSYPTGISEAFF	TGTGCCAGCAGTTACCCGACAGGGATAAGTGAAGCTTTCTTT
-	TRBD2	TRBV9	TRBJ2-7	CASSVVGRADEQYF	TGTGCCAGCAGCGTGGTCGGGAGGGCGGACGAGCAGTACTTC
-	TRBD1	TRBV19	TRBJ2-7	CASSFRQGLPGEQYF	TGTGCCAGTAGTTTTCGACAGGGTCTCCCCGGCGAGCAGTACTTC
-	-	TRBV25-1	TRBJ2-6	CASSEVAGANVLTF	TGTGCCAGCAGTGAAGTCGCTGGGGCCAACGTCCTGACTTTC
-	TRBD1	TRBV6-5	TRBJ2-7	CASSYSPGQGAGQYF	TGTGCCAGCAGTTACTCACCGGGACAGGGGGCTGGGCAGTACTTC
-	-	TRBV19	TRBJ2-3	CASSLSGLSTDTQYF	TGTGCCAGTAGTCTAAGCGGGCTCAGCACAGATACGCAGTATTTT
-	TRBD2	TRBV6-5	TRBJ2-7	CASSSPGQPGGEQYF	TGTGCCAGCAGTTCCCCCGGACAGCCGGGAGGGGAGCAGTACTTC
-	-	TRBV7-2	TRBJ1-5	CASSSSGALNQPQHF	TGTGCCAGCAGCTCTTCAGGGGCGTTGAATCAGCCCCAGCATTTT
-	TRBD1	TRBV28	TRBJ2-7	CASRDRSPREQYF	TGTGCCAGCCGGGACAGGTCTCCTCGCGAGCAGTACTTC
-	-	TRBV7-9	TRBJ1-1	CASSLVEHYF	TGTGCCAGCAGCTTAGTGGAGCACTACTTT
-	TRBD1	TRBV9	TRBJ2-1	CASSAGTASYNEQFF	TGTGCCAGCAGCGCCGGGACAGCCTCCTACAATGAGCAGTTCTTC
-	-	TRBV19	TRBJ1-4	CATSRATNEKLFF	TGTGCCACCTCCCGCGCAACTAATGAAAAACTGTTTTTT
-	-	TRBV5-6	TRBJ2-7	CASSLESAGKQYF	TGTGCCAGCAGCTTGGAAAGTGCGGGGAAGCAGTACTTC
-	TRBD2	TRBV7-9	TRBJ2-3	CASIWLSAGVVDTQYF	TGTGCCAGCATCTGGCTATCAGCGGGAGTTGTAGATACGCAGTATTTT
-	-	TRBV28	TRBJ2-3	CASSLYSLRDTQYF	TGTGCCAGCAGTTTATACTCCCTTCGGGATACGCAGTATTTT
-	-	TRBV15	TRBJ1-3	CATSSRGFSGNTIYF	TGTGCCACCAGCAGCAGGGGCTTCTCTGGAAACACCATATATTTT
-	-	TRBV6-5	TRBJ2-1	CASSSLGGREQFF	TGTGCCAGCAGTTCCCTTGGCGGAAGGGAGCAGTTCTTC
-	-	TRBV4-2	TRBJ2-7	CASSQVLRGYHEQYF	TGTGCCAGCAGCCAAGTCCTAAGGGGCTACCACGAGCAGTACTTC
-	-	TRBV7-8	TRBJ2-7	CASEVRQGGGEQYF	TGTGCCAGCGAAGTAAGACAGGGAGGTGGGGAGCAGTACTTC
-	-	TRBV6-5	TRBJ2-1	CATRSRVYNEQFF	TGTGCCACTCGATCGAGAGTGTACAATGAGCAGTTCTTC
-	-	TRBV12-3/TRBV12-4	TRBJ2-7	CASSFFVYEQYF	TGTGCCAGCAGTTTCTTTGTCTACGAGCAGTACTTC
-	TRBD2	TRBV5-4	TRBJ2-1	CASSPTSGRAEEQFF	TGTGCCAGCAGCCCGACTAGCGGGAGGGCCGAAGAGCAGTTCTTC